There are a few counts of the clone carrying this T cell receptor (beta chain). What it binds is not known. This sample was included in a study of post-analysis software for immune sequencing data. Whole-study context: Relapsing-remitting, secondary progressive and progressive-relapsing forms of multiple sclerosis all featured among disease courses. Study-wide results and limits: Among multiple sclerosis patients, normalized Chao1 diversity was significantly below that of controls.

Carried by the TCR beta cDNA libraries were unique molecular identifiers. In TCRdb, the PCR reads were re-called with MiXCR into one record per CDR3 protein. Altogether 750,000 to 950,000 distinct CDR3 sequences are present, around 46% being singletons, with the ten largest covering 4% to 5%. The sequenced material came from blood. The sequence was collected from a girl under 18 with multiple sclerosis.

The CDR3 sequence is CASSARVLYGYTF. The CDR3 coding sequence is TGTGCCAGCAGCGCTAGGGTCTTGTATGGCTACACCTTC. The chain recombines TRBV7-2 with TRBJ1-2; D uncertain. This CDR3 comprises 13 residues. V was pared by 5 bases and J by 5 bases, with 12 bases between. Per the germline V gene, CDR1 is SGHTA and CDR2 is FQGNSA.